The 13 T cell receptor beta chains below come from one sample, sequenced in a study of OX40 agonist ivuxolimab in advanced cancers. Clones were read by immunoSEQ multiplex PCR, and TCRdb kept only the in-frame ones, dropping some. This sample yields about 46,000 clones, of which around 84% are seen a single time; around 11% belongs to the top ten. Material: CD4+ or CD8+ T cells sorted from blood, obtained in a trial of the OX40 agonist ivuxolimab. The source is an adult with an advanced solid tumor such as melanoma, head and neck, liver or kidney cancer.

The chain has TRBV27 and TRBJ1-6; possibly TRBD1 for D (6 bases). Germline CDR1 MNHEY, CDR2 SMNVEV (reference sequence). The CDR3 length is 14 residues. V lost 2 bases and J lost 7, with 9 bases in between. The CDR3 here is CASSLGGWNSPLHF. The CDR3 bases are TGTGCCAGCAGTTTAGGGGGCTGGAATTCACCCCTCCACTTT.

The CDR3 nucleotides are TGTGCCAGCAGTGACAACAATGAAAAACTGTTTTTT. This codes for CASSDNNEKLFF. The chain recombines TRBV6-1 with TRBJ1-4; D call uncertain. This CDR3 is 12 amino acids long. V lost 3 bases and J lost 5, with 4 bases in between. Germline CDR1 reads MNHNS; CDR2 reads SASEGT.

The gene calls are TRBV4-1 and TRBJ2-1, with 7 bases identical to TRBD1. J gave up 0 bases and V 6 bases, and 5 bases lay outside the gene matches. The CDR3 length is 15 residues. From germline, CDR1 is MGHRA and CDR2 YSYEKL. The CDR3 reads CASRDRESSYNEQFF. CDR3 nucleotide sequence: TGCGCCAGCAGAGACAGGGAGAGCTCCTACAATGAGCAGTTCTTC.

The rearrangement joins TRBV6-5 to TRBJ2-3, with TRBD2 identical over 9 bases. Germline values: CDR1 MNHEY, CDR2 SVGAGI. After removal of 0 bases from V and 5 bases from J, the junction contained 6 bases not matched to a gene. There are 16 residues in the CDR3. This CDR3 is CASSYSGGRALDTQYF. CDR3 nucleotides: TGTGCCAGCAGTTACTCCGGCGGGAGGGCCTTAGATACGCAGTATTTT.

In its sample, this clone was seen a few times. This chain links TRBV2 with TRBJ1-5; no definite D call. Trimming removed 4 bases from V and 1 base from J, with 5 bases in between. This CDR3 spans 13 amino acids. Germline V lookup: CDR1 SNHLY, CDR2 FYNNEI. The CDR3 nucleotides read TGTGCCAGCAGTGTCAACAGCAATCAGCCCCAGCATTTT. It encodes CASSVNSNQPQHF.

This chain links TRBV2 with TRBJ2-7; TRBD2 matches 11 bases. The germline V gene encodes CDR1 SNHLY and CDR2 FYNNEI. Trimming at V came to 5 bases and at J to 5 bases, leaving 8 bases not matched to a gene. The CDR3 sequence is 15 residues long. CDR3 protein: CASSSSGLAVNEQYF. The CDR3 bases are TGTGCCAGCAGTAGCTCGGGACTAGCGGTAAACGAGCAGTACTTC.

The V call is TRBV6-5, the J call TRBJ2-3; D is uncertain. V was clipped by 6 bases and J by 1 base, with 11 bases between them. This CDR3 has 14 residues. Germline CDR1 MNHEY, CDR2 SVGAGI. This CDR3 is CASSTRAGTDTQYF. The CDR3 region has the DNA TGTGCCAGCAGCACAAGGGCAGGCACAGATACGCAGTATTTT.

In this sample, this clone turned up once. The J gene is TRBJ2-1, the V gene TRBV2, with 8 bases identical to TRBD1. The trim removed 4 bases at V and 2 bases at J, leaving 16 bases unmatched. Germline CDR1 SNHLY, CDR2 FYNNEI. The CDR3 has 19 residues. CDR3 DNA: TGTGCCAGCAGTGGGGAAGGACAGGGCGGCAGGAGCCCCTACAATGAGCAGTTCTTC. It codes for CASSGEGQGGRSPYNEQFF.

This clone was recorded once. The rearrangement uses TRBV9 and TRBJ1-1; D is unclear. V lost 0 bases and J lost 2, with 11 bases in between. CDR1 and CDR2 from the germline V gene are SGDLS and YYNGEE. The CDR3 is 15 amino acids. The CDR3 DNA sequence: TGTGCCAGCAGCGTAGGACGTATGGAAAACACTGAAGCTTTCTTT. Protein: CASSVGRMENTEAFF. The full variable domain, completed using reference TRBV9 and TRBJ1-1, is DSGVTQTPKHLITATGQRVTLRCSPRSGDLSVYWYQQSLDQGLQFLIQYYNGEERAKGNILERFSAQQFPDLHSELNLSSLELGDSALYFCASSVGRMENTEAFFGQGTRLTVV.

This chain joins TRBV6-6 and TRBJ2-7; 9 bases align to TRBD2. The V segment lost 2 bases and the J segment 7 bases; nucleotides outside the gene matches: 9. CDR1 is MNHNY and CDR2 is SVGAGI in the germline V gene (reference sequence). CDR3 length: 15 amino acids. CDR3 protein: CASSYQFGGRDEQYF. The CDR3 DNA is TGTGCCAGCAGTTACCAATTTGGCGGGAGGGATGAGCAGTACTTC.

The sample holds one count of this clone. The rearrangement uses TRBV9 and TRBJ2-1, with TRBD2 matching 10 bases. The germline gives CDR1 SGDLS, CDR2 YYNGEE. V trimming: 3 bases; J trimming: 3 bases; junction bases outside the gene matches: 12. The CDR3 totals 18 residues. The CDR3 nucleotides read TGTGCCAGCAGCGAACCCCTTTTTTCTAGCGGGAGCTACAATGAGCAGTTCTTC. Translating gives CASSEPLFSSGSYNEQFF.

The rearrangement links TRBV7-2 to TRBJ1-5; 11 bases agree with TRBD1. CDR3 length equals 18 residues. Germline loops: CDR1 SGHTA, CDR2 FQGNSA. V was pared by 5 bases and J by 5 bases, with 14 bases of the junction left unmatched. The CDR3 here is CASSGPGQGVYVDQPQHF. CDR3 sequence (DNA): TGTGCCAGCAGCGGGCCGGGACAGGGGGTCTATGTGGATCAGCCCCAGCATTTT.

The chain links TRBV6-5 to TRBJ1-1, with unresolved D. Germline loops: CDR1 MNHEY, CDR2 SVGAGI. V gave up 4 bases and J gave up 5 bases, with 11 bases separating them. The CDR3 consists of 13 residues. This chain's CDR3 is CASSSGRETEAFF. CDR3 DNA: TGTGCCAGCAGTTCCGGACGGGAAACTGAAGCTTTCTTT.